This T cell receptor beta chain was captured in a study of OX40 agonist ivuxolimab in advanced cancers. Study-wide context: In three patients, partial responses were observed, one with hepatocellular carcinoma and two with cutaneous melanoma.

In regard to this clone: The junction departs from the called germline gene at one end, perhaps through a read error.

The protocol was immunoSEQ multiplex PCR, while the TCRdb copy is restricted to in-frame clones and leaves out a portion. The profile shows some 60,000 clones, about 86% of them singletons. The V gene's germline CDR1 is MGHDK and CDR2 SYGVNS. The CDR3 is 12 residues long. Source: CD4+ or CD8+ T cells sorted from blood, taken in a trial of the OX40 agonist ivuxolimab. The V gene is TRBV25-1, the J gene TRBJ2-7; D call uncertain. The clonotype was recovered from an adult with an advanced solid tumor such as melanoma, head and neck, liver or kidney cancer. CDR3 DNA sequence: TGTGCCAGCGTCTCTTACTCCGACGAGCAGTACTTC. Its translation: CASVSYSDEQYF.